Below are 24 T cell receptor beta chains sequenced from a single sample in a study of control samples from healthy donors and cancer patients. The repertoire was sequenced with immunoSEQ multiplex PCR; TCRdb's copy has only in-frame clones and lacks some. The sample records 100,000 to 150,000 clones, almost 95% being singletons. Input material: PBMCs. The origin of the receptors is an elderly man with head and neck cancer.

This clone was detected only once. The rearrangement links TRBV7-7 to TRBJ2-7; 7 positions match TRBD1. This CDR3 comprises 14 residues. The J segment lost 0 bases and the V segment lost 5 bases, leaving 4 bases of the junction unmatched. Germline-derived CDR1 and CDR2 are SSHAT and FNYEAQ (reference sequence). CDR3 region: CASSPDRTSYEQYF. For the CDR3, the DNA is TGTGCCAGCAGCCCGGACAGGACCTCCTACGAGCAGTACTTC.

This sequence joins TRBV27 and TRBJ2-2, with no clear D. The germline V gene has CDR1 MNHEY and CDR2 SMNVEV (reference sequence). With 3 bases removed from V and 2 bases from J, the gap between germline ends came to 4 bases. CDR3 size: 13 residues. CDR3 amino acids: CASSFPNTGELFF. The CDR3 DNA reads TGTGCCAGCAGTTTCCCCAACACCGGGGAGCTGTTTTTT.

The V call is TRBV7-9, the J call TRBJ2-3; D uncertain. The CDR3 contains 15 residues. Germline CDR1 reads SEHNR; CDR2 reads FQNEAQ (reference sequence). Deletions cut 5 bases from V and 4 bases from J, with 16 bases between. The CDR3 sequence is CASSPRLGMADTQYF. The CDR3 DNA sequence: TGTGCCAGCAGCCCCCGTCTGGGCATGGCAGATACGCAGTATTTT.

This sequence joins TRBV12-3 or TRBV12-4 and TRBJ1-1; D uncertain. The CDR3 consists of 13 residues. V lost 4 bases and J 5 bases, leaving 11 bases between the germline ends. DNA for the CDR3: TGTGCCAGCAGTTCCTTCCCGGGGACTGAAGCTTTCTTT. It yields the protein CASSSFPGTEAFF.

The chain employs TRBV19 and TRBJ1-2; D ambiguous. This CDR3 spans 14 amino acids. Trimming stripped 5 bases from V and 8 bases from J, with 18 bases between. CDR1 and CDR2 from the germline V gene are LNHDA and SQIVND (reference sequence). The CDR3 DNA reads as TGTGCCAGTAGTCACACCCGGGGTGCGGGGGGCTACACCTTC. This gives the protein CASSHTRGAGGYTF.

V gene TRBV6-4 combines with J gene TRBJ1-1; possible D gene TRBD1, 5 bases. CDR3 length: 13 residues. V lost 4 bases, J lost 5 bases, and 11 bases lay in between. Per germline, CDR1 MRHNA and CDR2 SNTAGT. This CDR3 is CASSGSEGTEAFF. The CDR3 nucleotides read TGTGCCAGCAGTGGAAGTGAGGGGACTGAAGCTTTCTTT.

J is TRBJ2-1 and V is TRBV7-9; weak D call: TRBD1 (6 bases). V dropped 8 bases and J dropped 6 bases, with 17 bases sitting between them. The CDR3 covers 14 residues. Germline CDR1 SEHNR, CDR2 FQNEAQ (reference sequence). CDR3 region: CASGRDIQSNEQFF. The CDR3 DNA is TGTGCCAGCGGCCGGGACATACAGAGCAATGAGCAGTTCTTC.

V usage is TRBV27 and J usage is TRBJ1-5; the D gene is possibly TRBD1 (6 bases). Trimming left V 5 bases short and J 6 bases short, with 14 bases between. CDR1 MNHEY and CDR2 SMNVEV come from the germline V gene (reference sequence). This CDR3 comprises 14 residues. This CDR3 is CASSQYREGQPQHF. As DNA, the CDR3 is TGTGCCAGCAGTCAATACAGGGAGGGTCAGCCCCAGCATTTT.

V is TRBV3-1 (or the pseudogene TRBV3-2) and J is TRBJ2-1; D uncertain. The V gene's germline CDR1 is LGHDT and CDR2 YNNKEL (reference sequence). CDR3 length: 13 amino acids. V was cut by 5 bases and J by 7 bases, with 12 bases left in between. The CDR3 DNA follows: TGTGCCAGCAGCAGGGCCTTTTATAATGAGCAGTTCTTC. Its protein is CASSRAFYNEQFF.

The rearrangement links TRBV5-8 to TRBJ1-2; TRBD1 agrees at 7 bases. This CDR3 has 14 amino acids. Germline assignment: CDR1 SGHTS and CDR2 YDEGEE. V shed 5 bases and J 5 bases; nucleotides not matched to a gene: 9. CDR3 amino acids: CASSHFKGAYGYTF. CDR3 DNA sequence: TGTGCCAGCAGTCATTTTAAGGGGGCTTATGGCTACACCTTC.

This clone has a single count. As DNA, the CDR3 is TGCGCCAGCGCCAGCGGCCCCGGGACCCAGTACTTC. This encodes CASASGPGTQYF. The genes are TRBV10-2 and TRBJ2-5; D perhaps matches TRBD2 (5 bases). The germline V gene has CDR1 WSHSY and CDR2 SAAADI. Trimming cost V 8 bases and J 7 bases, with 14 bases left between them. The CDR3 is made up of 12 amino acids.

This chain connects TRBV5-1 to TRBJ2-7; possibly TRBD1 for D (5 bases). This CDR3 spans 14 amino acids. Germline CDR1 SGHRS, CDR2 YFSETQ. V shed 5 bases and J shed 2 bases, with 14 bases lying between them. The CDR3 is CASRAQGGTYEQYF. In DNA, the CDR3 is TGCGCCAGCAGGGCTCAGGGTGGGACCTACGAGCAGTACTTC.

The V and J genes are TRBV29-1 and TRBJ2-7; the D is unclear. Between the trimmed V and J ends, which lost 3 bases and 7 bases, there was a span of 13 bases. The CDR3 has 12 residues. The germline V gene has CDR1 SQVTM and CDR2 ANQGSEA. The CDR3 DNA is TGCAGCGTTGACCTCGGTCCGCAGGAGCAGTACTTC. The encoded protein is CSVDLGPQEQYF.

The sample holds one count of this clone. The chain carries TRBV27 and TRBJ2-5; D may be TRBD1 (5 bases). The CDR3 has 13 amino acids. Germline CDR1 MNHEY, CDR2 SMNVEV (reference sequence). Trimming left V 4 bases short and J 5 bases short, with 11 bases between. CDR3 bases: TGTGCCAGCAGTTCAGGGCCCAGGGAGACCCAGTACTTC. Residues: CASSSGPRETQYF.

The chain has TRBV6-5 and TRBJ2-2, with D hard to call. CDR3 length: 14 amino acids. The germline V gene encodes CDR1 MNHEY and CDR2 SVGAGI. Between the trimmed V and J ends, which lost 6 bases and 3 bases, there was a span of 11 bases. The CDR3 loop is CASRPAEHTGELFF. The CDR3 nucleotides read TGTGCCAGCAGACCGGCAGAACACACCGGGGAGCTGTTTTTT.

This sequence joins TRBV9 and TRBJ2-1; 8 bases align to TRBD2. Germline CDR1 SGDLS, CDR2 YYNGEE. Trimming at V came to 2 bases and at J to 8 bases, leaving 9 bases not matched to a gene. CDR3 size: 15 residues. This CDR3 reads CASSVRTSSADEQFF. CDR3 nucleotide sequence: TGTGCCAGCAGCGTGAGGACTAGCTCAGCCGATGAGCAGTTCTTC. Filled out from reference TRBV9 and TRBJ2-1, the complete variable domain reads DSGVTQTPKHLITATGQRVTLRCSPRSGDLSVYWYQQSLDQGLQFLIQYYNGEERAKGNILERFSAQQFPDLHSELNLSSLELGDSALYFCASSVRTSSADEQFFGPGTRLTVL.

CDR3: CATRGTEVHNEQFF. CDR3 DNA: TGTGCCACCCGGGGGACAGAGGTCCACAATGAGCAGTTCTTC. The chain carries TRBV15 and TRBJ2-1, with a tentative D call TRBD1 (7 bases). This CDR3 region has 14 residues. Trimming took 8 bases from V and 5 from J, leaving 16 bases between them. The germline gives CDR1 LNHNV, CDR2 YYDKDF (reference sequence).

The DNA for the CDR3 is TGTGCCAGCACTCCGGACAGGAACACTGAAGCTTTCTTT. Translating gives CASTPDRNTEAFF. The gene calls are TRBV2 and TRBJ1-1; tentatively, D is TRBD1 (6 bases). Germline V gives CDR1 SNHLY, CDR2 FYNNEI. The CDR3 sequence is 13 residues long. Trimming cost V 7 bases and J 1 base, with 10 bases left between them.

This chain connects TRBV18 to TRBJ1-1; D is undetermined. CDR1 KGHSH and CDR2 LQKENI come from the germline V gene. The CDR3 is 13 residues long. The V and J ends lost 2 bases and 1 base respectively, with 5 bases between them. The CDR3 coding sequence is TGTGCCAGCTCACCAAGACAGAACACTGAAGCTTTCTTT. Encoded protein: CASSPRQNTEAFF.

The rearrangement links TRBV21-1 to TRBJ1-5; whether TRBD1, the table's D call, matches the DNA was not checked. TRBV21-1 is noted as a pseudogene. The CDR3 covers 16 residues. CDR3 sequence (DNA): TGTGCCAGCAGCAGGGGACAGGGGAAACCCAATCAGCCCCAGCATTTT. Protein: CASSRGQGKPNQPQHF.

The V and J genes are TRBV6-5 and TRBJ2-1, with a possible D match to TRBD1 (5 bases). Trimming removed 5 bases at V and 1 base at J, with 12 bases between. Germline CDR1 MNHEY, CDR2 SVGAGI. The CDR3 sequence is 15 residues long. In DNA form, the CDR3 reads TGTGCCAGCAGTCGACCCAACAGGTCCTACAATGAGCAGTTCTTC. As protein: CASSRPNRSYNEQFF.

The chain couples TRBV6-4 to TRBJ2-7, with TRBD1 as a possible D gene (5 bases). The CDR3 contains 14 residues. Germline V CDR1 and CDR2: MRHNA, SNTAGT. Trimming pared 0 bases from V and 7 bases from J, leaving 13 bases between. This CDR3 is CASSDSSSTEEQYF. CDR3 in DNA: TGTGCCAGCAGTGACTCGAGTTCGACAGAAGAGCAGTACTTC.

The V and J genes are TRBV5-4 and TRBJ2-2; no reliable D call. This CDR3 is 12 amino acids long. V was shortened by 0 bases and J by 6 bases, with 3 bases between the two germline ends. Germline V gene sequence: CDR1 SGHNT, CDR2 YYREEE (reference sequence). This chain's CDR3 is CASSLAPGELFF. In DNA form, the CDR3 reads TGTGCCAGCAGCTTGGCCCCCGGGGAGCTGTTTTTT.

This clone came up once. V is TRBV6-1 and J is TRBJ1-5; D gene unclear. The CDR3 runs to 17 residues. Germline-derived CDR1 and CDR2 are MNHNS and SASEGT. V was clipped by 0 bases and J by 5 bases, with 17 bases between them. The CDR3 loop is CASSEARWVEDDQPQHF. DNA of the CDR3: TGTGCCAGCAGTGAAGCGCGGTGGGTTGAGGACGATCAGCCCCAGCATTTT.